A selection of T cell receptor beta chains follows, all from one sample in a study of T-cell reconstitution after alpha-beta-depleted transplantation in children. TCRdb reprocessed the PCR reads with MiXCR, giving one entry per CDR3 protein. Here the sample spans around 370,000 distinct CDR3 sequences, about a tenth being singletons. Sequences were derived from PBMCs from the stem cell graft donor, sampled from the stem cell graft. The receptors derive from a human donor who donated a stem cell graft to a child with acute lymphoblastic leukemia. The CDR3 runs from the conserved cysteine through the conserved F or W. The D gene is left open where the match is weak. The size field is filled for only some rows; it gives once, few, many or a size class.

J: TRBJ1-2; size: NA; D: TRBD1; V: TRBV6-5; CDR3: CASRWDRGGYTF; DNA: TGTGCCAGCAGGTGGGACAGAGGAGGCTACACCTTC
J: TRBJ2-7; size: NA; D: TRBD1; V: TRBV7-9; CDR3: CASSQTGNSYEQYF; DNA: TGTGCCAGCAGCCAGACAGGGAACTCCTACGAGCAGTACTTC
J: TRBJ2-7; size: many; D: TRBD2; V: TRBV4-1; CDR3: CASSNLVLASYEQYF; DNA: TGCGCCAGCAGTAATTTAGTACTAGCGTCCTACGAGCAGTACTTC
J: TRBJ2-3; size: few; D: NA; V: TRBV27; CDR3: CASSLRGVGDTQYF; DNA: TGTGCCAGCAGTTTACGAGGGGTAGGGGATACGCAGTATTTT
J: TRBJ2-5; size: NA; D: TRBD2; V: TRBV28; CDR3: CASSLGRAETQYF; DNA: TGTGCCAGCAGCCTCGGGAGGGCGGAGACCCAGTACTTC
J: TRBJ2-2; size: few; D: NA; V: TRBV7-8; CDR3: CASSRGGSGVYTGELFF; DNA: TGTGCCAGCAGCCGGGGCGGATCGGGGGTTTACACCGGGGAGCTGTTTTTT
J: TRBJ2-4; size: few; D: TRBD2; V: TRBV4-3; CDR3: CASSQDFLAGSNIQYF; DNA: TGCGCCAGCAGCCAAGATTTCCTAGCGGGGTCGAACATTCAGTACTTC
J: TRBJ2-3; size: many; D: TRBD1; V: TRBV12-3/TRBV12-4; CDR3: CASRDSSTDTQYF; DNA: TGTGCCAGTAGGGACAGTAGCACAGATACGCAGTATTTT
J: TRBJ2-1; size: NA; D: TRBD2; V: TRBV20-1; CDR3: CSAGGLREPNNEQFF; DNA: TGCAGTGCTGGGGGTTTGCGGGAGCCGAACAATGAGCAGTTCTTC
J: TRBJ2-5; size: few; D: NA; V: TRBV11-1; CDR3: CASSQKPDVQQGDETQYF; DNA: TGTGCCAGCAGCCAAAAACCAGACGTCCAACAGGGTGATGAGACCCAGTACTTC
J: TRBJ2-1; size: few; D: NA; V: TRBV27; CDR3: CASSLKFRGGVERNEQFF; DNA: TGTGCCAGCAGTTTAAAATTTCGGGGCGGCGTAGAGAGGAATGAGCAGTTCTTC
J: TRBJ2-7; size: NA; D: NA; V: TRBV27; CDR3: CASSFLASVSYEQYF; DNA: TGTGCCAGCAGTTTTTTGGCTAGCGTCTCCTACGAGCAGTACTTC
J: TRBJ1-1; size: few; D: TRBD1; V: TRBV12-3/TRBV12-4; CDR3: CASRLTGGTEAFF; DNA: TGTGCCAGCAGGTTGACAGGGGGCACTGAAGCTTTCTTT